This TCR beta chain was found in a study of blood T cells in healthy people across ages. The CDR3 consists of 13 residues. Per germline, CDR1 KGHSH and CDR2 LQKENI. Deletions cut 5 bases from V and 4 bases from J, with 10 bases between. For the second PCR, which ran for roughly 7 to 11 cycles, a sample-barcoded 5' primer and a J-beta primer mix were used. TCRdb reprocessed the 5' RACE reads with MiXCR, giving one entry per CDR3 protein. Found here are 550,000 to 800,000 distinct CDR3 sequences, 20% to 25% of them singletons; the top ten hold roughly 3.7%. The chain employs TRBV18 and TRBJ2-3; maybe TRBD2 (5 bases). The sequence was collected from a man aged 65 to 79 in good health. The sample consisted of blood. The CDR3 bases are TGTGCCAGCTCAACCTTACTAGCAGATACGCAGTATTTT. Its protein is CASSTLLADTQYF.